This T cell receptor (beta chain) is drawn from a study of breast tumors, draining lymph nodes, adjacent tissues. Study results and caveats: Luminal-like breast cancer showed significantly higher tumor–nontumor repertoire similarity than basal-like. Tumor T cell lymph node origin was a supported hypothesis, not proven. The data were judged consistent with most tumor T cells coming from lymph node and expanding in tumor. Compared with lymph nodes, tumors were less diverse; compared with nontumor tissue, more.

The V and J ends lost 7 bases and 2 bases respectively, with 15 bases between them. The CDR3 runs 15 residues. Germline V lookup: CDR1 MNHEY, CDR2 SMNVEV (reference sequence). On this clonotype itself: Its antigen remains unknown.

TCRdb redid the calling of the multiplex PCR reads with MiXCR, one entry per CDR3 protein. Among approximately 11,000 distinct CDR3 sequences listed, about 37% were seen once. Sequenced: breast tumor tissue. The chain uses TRBV27 and TRBJ2-1, with D hard to call. The TCR originated in a female donor with breast cancer. Some clones in this sample may be carry-over from other donors' samples. The CDR3 sequence is CASTLMGSTYNEQFF. The CDR3 coding sequence is TGTGCCAGCACCTTAATGGGCAGTACCTACAATGAGCAGTTCTTC.